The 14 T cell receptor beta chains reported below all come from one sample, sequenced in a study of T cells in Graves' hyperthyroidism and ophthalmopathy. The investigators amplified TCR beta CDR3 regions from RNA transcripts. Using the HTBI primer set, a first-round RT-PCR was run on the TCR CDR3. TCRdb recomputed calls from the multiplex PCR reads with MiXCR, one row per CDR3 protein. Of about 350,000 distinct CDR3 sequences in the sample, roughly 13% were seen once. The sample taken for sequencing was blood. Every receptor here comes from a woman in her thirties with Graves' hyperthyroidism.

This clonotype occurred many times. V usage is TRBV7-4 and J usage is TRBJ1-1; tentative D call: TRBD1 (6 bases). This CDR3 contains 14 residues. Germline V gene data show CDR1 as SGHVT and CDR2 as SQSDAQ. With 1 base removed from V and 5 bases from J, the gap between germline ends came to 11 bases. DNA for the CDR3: TGTGCCAGCAGCTTAGACCTCAGGGGTACTGAAGCTTTCTTT. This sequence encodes CASSLDLRGTEAFF.

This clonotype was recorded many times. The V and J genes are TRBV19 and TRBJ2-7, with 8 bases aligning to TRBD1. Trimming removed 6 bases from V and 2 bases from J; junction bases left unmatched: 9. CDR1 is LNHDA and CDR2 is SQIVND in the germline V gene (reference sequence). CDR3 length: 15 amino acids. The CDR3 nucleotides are TGTGCCAGTAGATCGGGGGACAGGACTACCTACGAGCAGTACTTC. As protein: CASRSGDRTTYEQYF.

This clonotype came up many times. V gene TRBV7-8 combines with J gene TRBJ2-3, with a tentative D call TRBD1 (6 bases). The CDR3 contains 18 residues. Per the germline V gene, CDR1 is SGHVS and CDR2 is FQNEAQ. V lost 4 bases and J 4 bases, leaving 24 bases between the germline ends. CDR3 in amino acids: CASSSFLGSGVIPDTQYF. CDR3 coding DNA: TGTGCCAGCAGCTCGTTTCTCGGGTCAGGGGTTATACCAGATACGCAGTATTTT.

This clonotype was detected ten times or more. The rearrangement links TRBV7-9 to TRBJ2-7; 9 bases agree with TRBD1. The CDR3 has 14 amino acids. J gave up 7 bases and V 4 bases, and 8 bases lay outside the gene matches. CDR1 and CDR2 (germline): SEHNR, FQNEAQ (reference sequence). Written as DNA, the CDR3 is TGTGCCAGCAGCTCCCAAGGACAGGGGCGTGAGCAGTACTTC. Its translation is CASSSQGQGREQYF.

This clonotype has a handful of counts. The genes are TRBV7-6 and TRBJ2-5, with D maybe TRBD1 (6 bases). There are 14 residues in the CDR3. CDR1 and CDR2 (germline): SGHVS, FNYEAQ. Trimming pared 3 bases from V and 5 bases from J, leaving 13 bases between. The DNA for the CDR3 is TGTGCCAGCAGCTTGAGGGGGTTGGGGGAGACCCAGTACTTC. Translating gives CASSLRGLGETQYF.

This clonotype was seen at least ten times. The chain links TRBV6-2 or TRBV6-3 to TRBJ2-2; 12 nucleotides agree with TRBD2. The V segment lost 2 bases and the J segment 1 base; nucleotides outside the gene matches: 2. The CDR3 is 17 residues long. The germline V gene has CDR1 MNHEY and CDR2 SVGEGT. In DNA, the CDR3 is TGTGCCAGCAGTTACCTAGCGGGAGGGAAGAACACCGGGGAGCTGTTTTTT. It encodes CASSYLAGGKNTGELFF.

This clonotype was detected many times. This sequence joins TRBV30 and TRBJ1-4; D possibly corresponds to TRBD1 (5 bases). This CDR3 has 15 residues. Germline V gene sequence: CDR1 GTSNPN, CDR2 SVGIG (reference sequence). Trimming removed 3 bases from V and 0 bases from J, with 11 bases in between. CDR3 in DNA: TGTGCCTGGAGGCAGGGATCAGCAACTAATGAAAAACTGTTTTTT. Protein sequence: CAWRQGSATNEKLFF.

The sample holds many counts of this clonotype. The CDR3 bases are TGCAGCGTTCGGACGATCGGAGAGACCCAGTACTTC. Its translation: CSVRTIGETQYF. V and J are TRBV29-1 and TRBJ2-5; D is unresolved. This CDR3 has 12 residues. Trimming removed 5 bases at V and 4 bases at J, with 11 bases between. Looked up from germline, CDR1 is SQVTM and CDR2 is ANQGSEA.

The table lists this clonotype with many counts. The CDR3 coding sequence is TGTGCCAGCATCCGGGAGGGCCCCTACAATGAGCAGTTCTTC. Protein: CASIREGPYNEQFF. The chain combines TRBV12-3 or TRBV12-4 with TRBJ2-1; 8 bases align to TRBD2. The length of the CDR3 is 14 residues. V gave up 7 bases and J gave up 2 bases; unmatched junction bases: 4.

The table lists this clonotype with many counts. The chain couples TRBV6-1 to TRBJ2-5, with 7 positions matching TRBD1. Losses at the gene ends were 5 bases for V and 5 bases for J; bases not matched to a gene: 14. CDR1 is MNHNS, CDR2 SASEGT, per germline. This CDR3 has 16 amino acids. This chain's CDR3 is CASSTGQVFIEETQYF. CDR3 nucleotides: TGTGCCAGCAGTACTGGACAGGTCTTCATTGAGGAGACCCAGTACTTC.

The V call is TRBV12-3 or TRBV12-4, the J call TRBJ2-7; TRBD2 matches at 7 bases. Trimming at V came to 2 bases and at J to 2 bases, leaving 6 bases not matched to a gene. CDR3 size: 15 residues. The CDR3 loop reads CASSLRREKPYEQYF. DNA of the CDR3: TGTGCCAGCAGTTTAAGGCGGGAGAAACCCTACGAGCAGTACTTC.

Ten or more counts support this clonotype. For the CDR3, the DNA is TGCAGTGCCCCTAGGGGCTTTCCCTACTACGAGCAGTACTTC. It specifies CSAPRGFPYYEQYF. The chain couples TRBV20-1 to TRBJ2-7; D is possibly TRBD1 (5 bases). The CDR3 runs 14 residues. The V gene lost 6 bases and the J gene lost 3 bases, with 18 bases spanning the gap. Germline V gene lookup returns CDR1 DFQATT and CDR2 SNEGSKA (reference sequence).

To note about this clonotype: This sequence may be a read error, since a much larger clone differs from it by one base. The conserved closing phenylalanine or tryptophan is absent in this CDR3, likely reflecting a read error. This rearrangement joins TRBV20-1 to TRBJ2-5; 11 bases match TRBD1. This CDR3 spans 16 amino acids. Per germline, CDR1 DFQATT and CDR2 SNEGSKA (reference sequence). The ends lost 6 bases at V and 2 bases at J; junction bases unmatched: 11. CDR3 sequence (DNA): TGCAGTGCCACTGACGGACAGGGGGCCCCTCAAGAGACCCAGTACCTC. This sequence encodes CSATDGQGAPQETQYL.

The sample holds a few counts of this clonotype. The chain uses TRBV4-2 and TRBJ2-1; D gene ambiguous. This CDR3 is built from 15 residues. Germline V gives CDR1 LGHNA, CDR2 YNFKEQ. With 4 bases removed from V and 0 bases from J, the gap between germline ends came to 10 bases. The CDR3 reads CASSPEDLSYNEQFF. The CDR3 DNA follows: TGTGCCAGCAGCCCCGAAGACCTCTCCTACAATGAGCAGTTCTTC.